The rows below give T cell receptor beta chains drawn from one sample of a study of T cell responses to AZD1222 COVID-19 vaccine. TCRdb's table, derived via immunoSEQ multiplex PCR, lists solely in-frame clones and lacks some. The repertoire consists of 99,000 or so clones, with 80% to 90% occurring once and the leading ten covering around 8.7%. The specimen comprised peripheral blood, sampled on day 0 of AZD1222 vaccination. The source is an adult in good health. CDR3s include the opening cysteine and the closing phenylalanine or tryptophan. Each record gives: V gene, D gene, J gene, clone size, CDR3 DNA, CDR3 protein. A D gene is named only where the DNA matches it firmly. The size of a clone is reported for some rows only, either as once, few or many, or as a class for expanded clones.

v_gene: TRBV19
d_gene: NA
j_gene: TRBJ1-3
abundance: NA
CDR3nt: TGTGCCATGGGATCTTATGGGAACACCATATATTTT
CDR3aa: CAMGSYGNTIYF

v_gene: TRBV28
d_gene: TRBD1
j_gene: TRBJ1-1
abundance: NA
CDR3nt: TGTGCCAGCAGTACGTCCTTTGGGACAGGGAACACTGAAGCTTTCTTT
CDR3aa: CASSTSFGTGNTEAFF

v_gene: TRBV5-5
d_gene: TRBD1
j_gene: TRBJ1-3
abundance: NA
CDR3nt: TGTGCCAGCCTAAGCGACAGGGGGCCATCCACCATATATTTT
CDR3aa: CASLSDRGPSTIYF

v_gene: TRBV7-8
d_gene: NA
j_gene: TRBJ1-2
abundance: once
CDR3nt: TGTGCCAGCAGCTTAGGGCTGCTGACAGTGGGCCTGGGCTACACCTTC
CDR3aa: CASSLGLLTVGLGYTF

v_gene: TRBV28
d_gene: TRBD2
j_gene: TRBJ2-2
abundance: NA
CDR3nt: TGTGCCAGCAGTTCCCTGGGAGGGTTGAACACCGGGGAGCTGTTTTTT
CDR3aa: CASSSLGGLNTGELFF

v_gene: TRBV21-1
d_gene: NA
j_gene: TRBJ1-6
abundance: few
CDR3nt: TGTGCCAGCAGGAGAAGGGAGGGGCTGCCCCACTTT
CDR3aa: CASRRREGLPHF

v_gene: TRBV5-6
d_gene: NA
j_gene: TRBJ1-1
abundance: few
CDR3nt: TGTGCCAGCAGCGAGGAGTGGACCATGAACACTGAAGCTTTCTTT
CDR3aa: CASSEEWTMNTEAFF

v_gene: TRBV16
d_gene: NA
j_gene: TRBJ1-2
abundance: NA
CDR3nt: TGTGCCAGCAGCCGGGTCCCTACTAACTATGGCTACACCTTC
CDR3aa: CASSRVPTNYGYTF

v_gene: TRBV19
d_gene: NA
j_gene: TRBJ2-2
abundance: once
CDR3nt: TGTGCCAGTAATTCGGGACAAGTGAACACCGGGGAGCTGTTTTTT
CDR3aa: CASNSGQVNTGELFF

v_gene: TRBV7-2
d_gene: NA
j_gene: TRBJ1-1
abundance: NA
CDR3nt: TGTGCCAGCAGCCCAGGGAATTCGAACACTGAAGCTTTCTTT
CDR3aa: CASSPGNSNTEAFF